One and the same sample provided the 14 T cell receptor beta chains below, sequenced in a study of T cells in localized non-small cell lung cancer. Assay: immunoSEQ multiplex PCR; the TCRdb copy retains only in-frame clones and omits some. The sample includes under 2,500 clones, about a quarter of them seen just once. Material: lung tumor tissue, obtained before any cancer treatment. Source of these receptors: a male donor older than 55 with stage II squamous cell lung carcinoma.

This clone was seen more than once but under ten times. The chain couples TRBV29-1 to TRBJ2-7, with D tentatively TRBD1 or TRBD2 (5 bases each). There are 12 residues in the CDR3. The V gene lost 6 bases and the J gene lost 5 bases, with 14 bases spanning the gap. Germline CDR1 reads SQVTM; CDR2 reads ANQGSEA. The CDR3 DNA reads TGCAGCGTCGTCGTGAGGGGCGACGAGCAGTACTTC. This translates into CSVVVRGDEQYF.

The chain uses TRBV9 and TRBJ2-2; 9 nucleotides align to TRBD2. The ends lost 5 bases at V and 4 bases at J; junction bases unmatched: 9. The germline V gene has CDR1 SGDLS and CDR2 YYNGEE. The CDR3 consists of 16 residues. In nucleotides, the CDR3 is TGTGCCAGCAGTCCCCGCGGGGGGGGAAGCACCGGGGAGCTGTTTTTT. It codes for CASSPRGGGSTGELFF.

This clone was counted a few times. In DNA, the CDR3 is TGTGCCAGCTCACCACCGGGACTAGCGGACAGGGGGAGTGAGCAGTTCTTC. Residues: CASSPPGLADRGSEQFF. The rearrangement uses TRBV18 and TRBJ2-1; a weak D match, TRBD2 (11 bases). The CDR3 extends over 17 amino acids. The germline V and J ends were trimmed by 0 bases and 9 bases, with 21 bases remaining between them. The V gene's germline CDR1 is KGHSH and CDR2 LQKENI.

The chain couples TRBV23-1 to TRBJ2-5, with D perhaps matching TRBD1 (6 bases). Being an ORF, TRBV23-1 has a function that is uncertain. V was pared by 9 bases and J by 4 bases, with 30 bases between. The length of the CDR3 is 18 residues. CDR3 coding DNA: TGCGCCAGAAGTAATAGGACCCGGGACACTCCAGGTGGAGAGACCCAGTACTTC. Translation: CARSNRTRDTPGGETQYF.

V usage is TRBV9 and J usage is TRBJ1-2; D is unresolved. The CDR3 spans 13 residues. Looked up from germline, CDR1 is SGDLS and CDR2 is YYNGEE. V dropped 0 bases and J dropped 1 base, with 4 bases sitting between them. CDR3 protein: CASSVAVNYGYTF. The CDR3 nucleotides are TGTGCCAGCAGCGTAGCAGTTAACTATGGCTACACCTTC. Variable domain in full (rest from reference TRBV9 and TRBJ1-2): DSGVTQTPKHLITATGQRVTLRCSPRSGDLSVYWYQQSLDQGLQFLIQYYNGEERAKGNILERFSAQQFPDLHSELNLSSLELGDSALYFCASSVAVNYGYTFGSGTRLTVV.

This clone appeared a few times. CDR3 nucleotides: TGTGCCAGCACGACCCGCCCTGGGGGCCGTAATAACTATGGCTACACCTTC. Amino acids: CASTTRPGGRNNYGYTF. The chain uses TRBV2 and TRBJ1-2; TRBD1 is a possible D gene (6 bases). The CDR3 spans 17 residues. Germline CDR1 and CDR2: SNHLY and FYNNEI. The V end was cut by 7 bases, the J end by 1 base, with 22 bases between.

The V call is TRBV28, the J call TRBJ2-7, with D maybe TRBD1 (5 bases). Germline CDR1 and CDR2: MDHEN and SYDVKM. Trimming shortened V by 4 bases and J by 7 bases, and 14 bases separated the two germline ends. The CDR3 has 13 amino acids. CDR3 amino acids: CASSSLTVWEQYF. CDR3 bases: TGTGCCAGCAGTTCCCTGACAGTTTGGGAGCAGTACTTC.

The sample holds a few counts of this clone. The chain has TRBV28 and TRBJ1-5; 9 positions agree with TRBD1. Germline V gene sequence: CDR1 MDHEN, CDR2 SYDVKM. J gave up 4 bases and V 3 bases, and 7 bases lay outside the gene matches. The CDR3 is 16 amino acids. The CDR3 sequence is CASSFQQGAGNQPQHF. Written as DNA, the CDR3 is TGTGCCAGCAGTTTCCAACAGGGGGCTGGTAATCAGCCCCAGCATTTT.

The chain uses TRBV18 and TRBJ1-4; D unclear. This CDR3 contains 14 residues. The V gene lost 2 bases and the J gene lost 5 bases, with 9 bases spanning the gap. The germline CDR1 and CDR2 sequences are KGHSH and LQKENI. DNA for the CDR3: TGTGCCAGCTCACCATTAGGCGTGAATGAAAAACTGTTTTTT. This codes for CASSPLGVNEKLFF.

This chain connects TRBV18 to TRBJ2-3; the D is unclear. V shed 6 bases and J shed 3 bases, with 13 bases lying between them. The germline CDR1 and CDR2 sequences are KGHSH and LQKENI. The CDR3 length is 14 residues. The CDR3 loop reads CASSPVLQTDTQYF. The CDR3 DNA follows: TGTGCCAGCTCCCCTGTCCTGCAAACAGATACGCAGTATTTT.

The chain recombines TRBV6-8 with TRBJ1-5; D possibly corresponds to TRBD1 (5 bases). This CDR3 is 17 amino acids long. Germline CDR1 MNHGY, CDR2 SAAAGT. V shed 2 bases and J shed 4 bases, with 18 bases lying between them. The CDR3 nucleotides are TGTGCCAGCAGTTACCACCCCAGAGGGGAGGGTAATCAGCCCCAGCATTTT. Its translation is CASSYHPRGEGNQPQHF.

This chain uses TRBV6-8 with TRBJ2-1; D uncertain. This CDR3 comprises 17 residues. CDR1 is MNHGY and CDR2 is SAAAGT in the germline V gene. V lost 5 bases and J lost 0, with 17 bases in between. The CDR3 spells CASSPSVGKPSYNEQFF. DNA for the CDR3: TGTGCCAGCAGTCCGAGTGTAGGAAAACCCTCCTACAATGAGCAGTTCTTC.

J is TRBJ2-5 and V is TRBV11-3; 10 nucleotides match TRBD2. Germline CDR1 is SGHNT and CDR2 is YENEEA. With 5 bases clipped from V and 3 bases from J, the junction kept 3 bases outside the gene matches. This CDR3 spans 14 amino acids. The chain's CDR3 is CASSPGLAKETQYF. CDR3 DNA: TGTGCCAGCAGCCCGGGACTAGCGAAAGAGACCCAGTACTTC.

The V call is TRBV30, the J call TRBJ1-4; D might be TRBD1 (5 bases). The CDR3 runs to 14 residues. V gave up 7 bases and J gave up 2 bases, with 14 bases separating them. From germline, CDR1 is GTSNPN and CDR2 SVGIG (reference sequence). Here the CDR3 DNA reads TGTGCCTTGGATAGGGCAGGGACTAATGAAAAACTGTTTTTT. It encodes CALDRAGTNEKLFF.